These 26 T cell receptor beta chains were sequenced from one sample in a study of T-cell memory formation after mild COVID-19. TCRdb ran MiXCR on the 5' RACE reads and lists one entry per CDR3 protein. This sample carries roughly 580,000 distinct CDR3 sequences, roughly 18% of them seen once, and the ten largest clones take around 12%. The sample taken for sequencing was PBMCs or a T cell subset sorted from them (not recorded which). The receptors here all came from an adult woman who had mild COVID-19 (a few samples of this study predate the infection). Cell type and time point are not known.

This clonotype was observed many times. The rearrangement links TRBV7-8 to TRBJ1-4, with D tentatively TRBD1 (5 bases). This CDR3 is 17 amino acids long. In germline, CDR1 is SGHVS, CDR2 FQNEAQ. The V gene lost 5 bases and the J gene lost 0 bases, with 16 bases spanning the gap. The CDR3 region has the DNA TGTGCCAGCAGCCCCCTCGGGAGGGGTGCAACTAATGAAAAACTGTTTTTT. It specifies CASSPLGRGATNEKLFF. The full variable domain, completed using reference TRBV7-8 and TRBJ1-4, is GAGVSQSPRYKVAKRGQDVALRCDPISGHVSLFWYQQALGQGPEFLTYFQNEAQLDKSGLPSDRFFAERPEGSVSTLKIQRTQQEDSAVYLCASSPLGRGATNEKLFFGSGTQLSVL.

This clonotype was found a few times. The junction differs from germline at one of its ends, possibly a read error. This rearrangement joins TRBV25-1 to TRBJ1-1; D may be TRBD1 (5 bases). CDR1 and CDR2 from the germline V gene are MGHDK and SYGVNS. The CDR3 contains 10 residues. CDR3 residues: CASGPRGLVF. CDR3 sequence (DNA): TGTGCCAGCGGACCCCGGGGGTTAGTCTTT.

This clonotype occurred a few times. V is TRBV29-1 and J is TRBJ2-7; 8 bases agree with TRBD1. Germline V gene data show CDR1 as SQVTM and CDR2 as ANQGSEA. Unmatched junction bases numbered 1, after V lost 3 bases and J lost 3 bases. This CDR3 region has 12 residues. As DNA, the CDR3 is TGCAGCGTTGACGGACAGGGCTACGAGCAGTACTTC. It encodes CSVDGQGYEQYF.

V and J are TRBV14 and TRBJ2-7, with D unresolved. Germline V lookup: CDR1 SGHDN, CDR2 FVKESK. CDR3 size: 15 residues. The V gene lost 1 base and the J gene lost 2 bases, with 12 bases spanning the gap. The CDR3 protein is CASSQAAVLPYEQYF. CDR3 nucleotide sequence: TGTGCCAGCAGCCAAGCGGCAGTTCTGCCCTACGAGCAGTACTTC.

In this sample, this clonotype turned up a few times. The gene calls are TRBV7-2 and TRBJ2-5, with TRBD1 identical over 8 bases. Germline lookup yields CDR1 SGHTA and CDR2 FQGNSA. With 4 bases clipped from V and 2 bases from J, the junction kept 9 bases outside the gene matches. CDR3 length: 16 residues. The CDR3 region is CASSSVGTGSQETQYF. The DNA for the CDR3 is TGTGCCAGCAGCTCCGTGGGGACAGGCTCTCAAGAGACCCAGTACTTC.

The genes are TRBV5-1 and TRBJ2-7; D is unresolved. Germline V gene sequence: CDR1 SGHRS, CDR2 YFSETQ. The CDR3 sequence is 15 residues long. V dropped 0 bases and J dropped 0 bases, with 10 bases sitting between them. CDR3 coding DNA: TGCGCCAGCAGCTTGGGGCGGATGAGCTCCTACGAGCAGTACTTC. Amino acids: CASSLGRMSSYEQYF.

This clonotype occurred a few times. The chain combines TRBV6-5 with TRBJ2-1; 9 bases are a match to TRBD1. V shed 4 bases, J shed 4 bases, and the junction held 5 bases outside the gene matches. The germline gives CDR1 MNHEY, CDR2 SVGAGI. There are 15 residues in the CDR3. In DNA, the CDR3 is TGTGCCAGCAGTTCTAGGGACAGGGAATACAATGAGCAGTTCTTC. Protein: CASSSRDREYNEQFF.

The rearrangement joins TRBV11-3 to TRBJ2-5; 7 bases match TRBD1. J lost 2 bases, V lost 5 bases, and 8 bases had no gene match. Germline CDR1 and CDR2: SGHNT and YENEEA. The CDR3 covers 15 residues. CDR3 amino acids: CASSKHRGVQETQYF. The CDR3 coding sequence is TGTGCCAGCAGCAAGCACAGGGGCGTACAAGAGACCCAGTACTTC. Looking up the rest from reference TRBV11-3 and TRBJ2-5 gives the full variable domain: EAGVVQSPRYKIIEKKQPVAFWCNPISGHNTLYWYLQNLGQGPELLIRYENEEAVDDSQLPKDRFSAERLKGVDSTLKIQPAELGDSAVYLCASSKHRGVQETQYFGPGTRLLVL.

As to this clonotype: One junction end disagrees with the germline gene, perhaps due to a read error. The rearrangement links TRBV3-1 to TRBJ2-1, with 12 bases identical to TRBD2. From germline, CDR1 is LGHDT and CDR2 YNNKEL (reference sequence). The CDR3 length is 12 residues. CDR3 amino acids: CASSPPSGGEIF. CDR3 in DNA: TGTGCCAGCAGCCCACCTAGCGGGGGGGAGATCTTC.

This clonotype showed up many times. The rearrangement joins TRBV5-5 to TRBJ2-5, with D hard to call. The CDR3 sequence is 13 residues long. V lost 2 bases to trimming and J lost 5 bases, with 10 bases between them. Germline V gene lookup returns CDR1 SGHKS and CDR2 YYEKEE (reference sequence). For the CDR3, the DNA is TGTGCCAGCAGCTTCGGAGCGACGGAGACCCAGTACTTC. Translation: CASSFGATETQYF.

This clonotype was found a few times. This chain connects TRBV20-1 to TRBJ1-5, with TRBD1 as a possible D gene (6 bases). CDR1 and CDR2 (germline): DFQATT, SNEGSKA (reference sequence). Between the trimmed V and J ends, which lost 0 bases and 0 bases, there was a span of 9 bases. The CDR3 runs 15 residues. The CDR3 coding sequence is TGCAGTGCTAGAGATGGGGGACATAGCAATCAGCCCCAGCATTTT. Its translation is CSARDGGHSNQPQHF.

The J gene is TRBJ2-3, the V gene TRBV20-1; 8 bases are shared with TRBD2. V was clipped by 2 bases and J by 6 bases; unmatched bases: 4. CDR3 length equals 13 residues. Germline CDR1 reads DFQATT; CDR2 reads SNEGSKA (reference sequence). CDR3 sequence (DNA): TGCAGTGCTAGACGAGCGGGGGTGGATACGCAGTATTTT. Translated, it gives CSARRAGVDTQYF.

This clonotype was seen a handful of times. The CDR3 DNA is TGTGCCAGCACCTTGACAGGGAACTATGGCTACACCTTC. Encoded protein: CASTLTGNYGYTF. V and J are TRBV12-3 or TRBV12-4 and TRBJ1-2, with 7 bases matching TRBD1. This CDR3 is built from 13 residues. V was pared by 7 bases and J by 2 bases, with 4 bases of the junction left unmatched.

This clonotype appeared many times. The chain uses TRBV5-1 and TRBJ2-1; 8 nucleotides match TRBD2. The germline CDR1 and CDR2 sequences are SGHRS and YFSETQ. This CDR3 is built from 17 residues. Trimming took 0 bases from V and 1 from J; bases not matched to a gene: 6. CDR3 in DNA: TGCGCCAGCAGCTTGGCGAGCGGGAGTCCTTCCTACAATGAGCAGTTCTTC. Amino acids: CASSLASGSPSYNEQFF. The whole variable domain, filled in from reference TRBV5-1 and TRBJ2-1, reads KAGVTQTPRYLIKTRGQQVTLSCSPISGHRSVSWYQQTPGQGLQFLFEYFSETQRNKGNFPGRFSGRQFSNSRSEMNVSTLELGDSALYLCASSLASGSPSYNEQFFGPGTRLTVL.

This clonotype was observed a handful of times. The V call is TRBV7-9, the J call TRBJ2-7, with D possibly TRBD2 on 7 matching bases. The CDR3 extends over 16 amino acids. Germline V gene data show CDR1 as SEHNR and CDR2 as FQNEAQ (reference sequence). Trimming removed 4 bases at V and 3 bases at J, with 19 bases between. The CDR3 nucleotides read TGTGCCAGCAGCTCCCCCCCCGGAGGGGGGGTCTACGAGCAGTACTTC. This codes for CASSSPPGGGVYEQYF.

This clonotype has more than one count but fewer than ten. This chain connects TRBV5-5 to TRBJ2-7; D is unclear. Germline values: CDR1 SGHKS, CDR2 YYEKEE (reference sequence). The CDR3 runs to 10 residues. V was clipped by 2 bases and J by 7 bases, with 4 bases between them. CDR3 sequence reads: CASSFEEQYF. In DNA, the CDR3 is TGTGCCAGCAGCTTTGAGGAGCAGTACTTC.

The chain couples TRBV5-1 to TRBJ2-5; D gene uncertain. The CDR3 is 13 residues long. CDR1 and CDR2 (germline): SGHRS, YFSETQ. The germline V and J ends were trimmed by 2 bases and 7 bases, with 12 bases remaining between them. The CDR3 sequence: CASSLETPGTQYF. CDR3 sequence (DNA): TGCGCCAGCAGCTTAGAGACCCCGGGGACCCAGTACTTC.

The V gene is TRBV6-1, the J gene TRBJ1-1, with D perhaps TRBD1 (6 bases). Germline CDR1 and CDR2: MNHNS and SASEGT. Trimming took 3 bases from V and 1 from J, leaving 12 bases between them. CDR3 length: 15 amino acids. The DNA of the CDR3 is TGTGCCAGCAGTGAGACACAGGGAACGAACACTGAAGCTTTCTTT. Protein: CASSETQGTNTEAFF.

CDR3 residues: CASIRTSNTGELFF. Here the CDR3 DNA reads TGTGCCAGCATTAGGACTAGCAACACCGGGGAGCTGTTTTTT. This chain connects TRBV2 to TRBJ2-2, with TRBD2 matching 8 bases. Germline CDR1 SNHLY, CDR2 FYNNEI. V lost 7 bases to trimming and J lost 2 bases; unmatched junction nucleotides: 3. CDR3 length equals 14 residues.

The V call is TRBV12-3 or TRBV12-4, the J call TRBJ1-2, with 11 bases that match TRBD1. The CDR3 loop spans 12 amino acids. With 5 bases clipped from V and 12 bases from J, the junction kept 5 bases outside the gene matches. The CDR3 here is CASSPGQGAHTF. The DNA for the CDR3 is TGTGCCAGCAGTCCCGGACAGGGGGCGCACACCTTC.

This clonotype has only a few counts. The rearrangement joins TRBV5-1 to TRBJ1-2, with 7 bases that match TRBD1. The CDR3 has 14 residues. With 1 base clipped from V and 1 base from J, the junction kept 1 base outside the gene matches. In germline, CDR1 is SGHRS, CDR2 YFSETQ. The CDR3 sequence: CASSLTGDNYGYTF. The CDR3 DNA reads as TGCGCCAGCAGCTTGACAGGGGATAACTATGGCTACACCTTC.

This chain links TRBV5-1 with TRBJ1-2; D unclear. Trimming removed 0 bases at V and 4 bases at J, with 13 bases between. The CDR3 covers 15 residues. In germline, CDR1 is SGHRS, CDR2 YFSETQ. This CDR3 is CASSLEYGETYGYTF. CDR3 nucleotides: TGCGCCAGCAGCTTGGAGTACGGGGAGACCTATGGCTACACCTTC.

The chain combines TRBV4-2 with TRBJ1-3; D unresolved. This CDR3 region has 15 residues. Germline values: CDR1 LGHNA, CDR2 YNFKEQ. Trimming took off 1 base at V and 4 bases at J, with 11 bases between the two ends. The chain's CDR3 is CASSQGRVSGNTIYF. The CDR3, as DNA: TGTGCCAGCAGCCAAGGAAGGGTATCCGGAAACACCATATATTTT.

This clonotype was observed a few times. The chain employs TRBV4-2 and TRBJ2-5; D not certain. V shed 1 base and J shed 5 bases, with 17 bases lying between them. This CDR3 is built from 16 residues. Germline values: CDR1 LGHNA, CDR2 YNFKEQ. CDR3 nucleotide sequence: TGTGCCAGCAGCCAAGGACTCGGCAGAAGGAAGGAGACCCAGTACTTC. Translation gives CASSQGLGRRKETQYF.

This clonotype was seen ten or more times. V and J are TRBV20-1 and TRBJ2-4; a weak D match, TRBD1 (6 bases). Trimming shortened V by 3 bases and J by 4 bases, and 13 bases separated the two germline ends. This CDR3 is built from 14 residues. In germline, CDR1 is DFQATT, CDR2 SNEGSKA (reference sequence). This chain's CDR3 is CSASYGTMKNIQYF. CDR3 DNA: TGCAGTGCTAGTTATGGGACAATGAAAAACATTCAGTACTTC.

The table lists this clonotype with a few counts. The chain links TRBV12-3 or TRBV12-4 to TRBJ2-3, with 9 bases aligning to TRBD1. There are 15 residues in the CDR3. The ends lost 4 bases at V and 2 bases at J; junction bases unmatched: 4. CDR3 amino acids: CASSYGQGITDTQYF. In DNA form, the CDR3 reads TGTGCCAGCAGTTACGGACAGGGGATCACAGATACGCAGTATTTT.